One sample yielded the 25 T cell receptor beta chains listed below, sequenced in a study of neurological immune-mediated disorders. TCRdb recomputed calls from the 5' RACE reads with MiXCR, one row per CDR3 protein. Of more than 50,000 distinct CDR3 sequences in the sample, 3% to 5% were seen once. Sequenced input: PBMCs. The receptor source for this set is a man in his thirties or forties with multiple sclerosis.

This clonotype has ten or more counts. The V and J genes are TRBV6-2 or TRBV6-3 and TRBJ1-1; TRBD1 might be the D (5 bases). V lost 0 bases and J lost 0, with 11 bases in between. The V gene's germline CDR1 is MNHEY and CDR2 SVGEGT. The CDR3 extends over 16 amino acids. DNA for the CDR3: TGTGCCAGCAGTTACTCCTCCGACAGCTTGAACACTGAAGCTTTCTTT. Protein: CASSYSSDSLNTEAFF.

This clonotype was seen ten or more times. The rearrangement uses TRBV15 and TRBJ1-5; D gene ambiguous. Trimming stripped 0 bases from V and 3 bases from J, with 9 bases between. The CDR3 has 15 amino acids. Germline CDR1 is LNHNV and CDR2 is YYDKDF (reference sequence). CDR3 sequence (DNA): TGTGCCACCAGCAGAGATAAAGGGTTCAATCAGCCCCAGCATTTT. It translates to CATSRDKGFNQPQHF.

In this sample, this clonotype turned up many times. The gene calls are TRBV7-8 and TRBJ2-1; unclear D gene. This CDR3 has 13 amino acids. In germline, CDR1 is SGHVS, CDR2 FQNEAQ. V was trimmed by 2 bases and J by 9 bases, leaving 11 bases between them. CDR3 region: CASSLQHGSEQFF. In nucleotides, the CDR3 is TGTGCCAGCAGCTTACAGCACGGCTCTGAGCAGTTCTTC.

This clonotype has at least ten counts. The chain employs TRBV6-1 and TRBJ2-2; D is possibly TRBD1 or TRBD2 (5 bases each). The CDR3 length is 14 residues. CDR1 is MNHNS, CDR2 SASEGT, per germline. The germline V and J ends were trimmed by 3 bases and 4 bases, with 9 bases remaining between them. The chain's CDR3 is CASSDRDLTGELFF. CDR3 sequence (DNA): TGTGCCAGCAGTGACAGGGACCTCACCGGGGAGCTGTTTTTT.

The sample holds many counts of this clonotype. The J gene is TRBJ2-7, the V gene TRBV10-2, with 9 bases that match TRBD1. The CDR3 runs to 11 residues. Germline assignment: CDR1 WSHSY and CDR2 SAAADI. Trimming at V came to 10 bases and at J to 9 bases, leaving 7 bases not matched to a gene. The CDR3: CANRDRVRQYF. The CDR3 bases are TGCGCCAACCGGGACAGGGTTCGGCAGTACTTC.

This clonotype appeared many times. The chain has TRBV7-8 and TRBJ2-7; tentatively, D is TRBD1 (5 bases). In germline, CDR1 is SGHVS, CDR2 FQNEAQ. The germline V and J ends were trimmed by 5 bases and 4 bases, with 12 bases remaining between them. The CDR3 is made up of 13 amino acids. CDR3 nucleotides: TGTGCCAGCAGCACCCGGACACGGTACGAGCAGTACTTC. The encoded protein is CASSTRTRYEQYF.

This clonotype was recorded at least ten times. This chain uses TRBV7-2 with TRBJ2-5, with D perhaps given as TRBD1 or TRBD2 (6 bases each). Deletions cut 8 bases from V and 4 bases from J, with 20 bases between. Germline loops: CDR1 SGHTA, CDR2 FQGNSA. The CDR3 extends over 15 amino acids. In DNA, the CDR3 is TGTGCCAGCTCCCTAAACGTGGGGGGCGGAGAGACCCAGTACTTC. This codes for CASSLNVGGGETQYF.

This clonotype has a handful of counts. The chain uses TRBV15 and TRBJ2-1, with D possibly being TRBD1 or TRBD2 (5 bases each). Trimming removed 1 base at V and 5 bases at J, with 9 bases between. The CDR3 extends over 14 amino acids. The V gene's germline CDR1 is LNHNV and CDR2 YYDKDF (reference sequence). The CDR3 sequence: CATSRAGTHNEQFF. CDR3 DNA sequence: TGTGCCACCAGCAGAGCCGGGACCCACAATGAGCAGTTCTTC. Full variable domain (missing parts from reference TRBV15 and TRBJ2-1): DAMVIQNPRYQVTQFGKPVTLSCSQTLNHNVMYWYQQKSSQAPKLLFHYYDKDFNNEADTPDNFQSRRPNTSFCFLDIRSPGLGDTAMYLCATSRAGTHNEQFFGPGTRLTVL.

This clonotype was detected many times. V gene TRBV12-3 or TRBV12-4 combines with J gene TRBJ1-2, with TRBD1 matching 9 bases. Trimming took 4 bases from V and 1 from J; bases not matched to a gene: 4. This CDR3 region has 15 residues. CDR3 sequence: CASSSGQGLNYGYTF. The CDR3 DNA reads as TGTGCCAGCAGTTCGGGACAGGGCCTTAACTATGGCTACACCTTC.

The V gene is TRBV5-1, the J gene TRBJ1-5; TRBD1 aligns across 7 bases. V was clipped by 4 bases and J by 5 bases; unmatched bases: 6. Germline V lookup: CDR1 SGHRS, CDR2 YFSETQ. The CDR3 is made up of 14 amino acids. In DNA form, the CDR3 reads TGCGCCAGCAGCGAGGGACAGACGGATCAGCCCCAGCATTTT. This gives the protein CASSEGQTDQPQHF.

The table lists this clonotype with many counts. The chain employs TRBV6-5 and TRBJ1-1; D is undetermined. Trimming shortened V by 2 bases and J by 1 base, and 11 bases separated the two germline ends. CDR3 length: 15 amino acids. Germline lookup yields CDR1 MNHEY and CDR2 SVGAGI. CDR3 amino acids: CASSYGTAENTEAFF. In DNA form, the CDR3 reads TGTGCCAGCAGTTACGGTACGGCTGAGAACACTGAAGCTTTCTTT.

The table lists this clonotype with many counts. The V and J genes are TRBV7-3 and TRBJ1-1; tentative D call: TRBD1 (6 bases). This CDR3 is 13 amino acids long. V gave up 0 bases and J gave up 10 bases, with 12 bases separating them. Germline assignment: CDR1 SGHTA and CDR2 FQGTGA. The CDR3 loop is CASSLTKEGGAFF. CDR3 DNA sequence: TGTGCCAGCAGCTTAACGAAGGAGGGGGGAGCTTTCTTT. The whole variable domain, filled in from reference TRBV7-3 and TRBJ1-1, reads GAGVSQTPSNKVTEKGKYVELRCDPISGHTALYWYRQSLGQGPEFLIYFQGTGAADDSGLPNDRFFAVRPEGSVSTLKIQRTERGDSAVYLCASSLTKEGGAFFGQGTRLTVV.

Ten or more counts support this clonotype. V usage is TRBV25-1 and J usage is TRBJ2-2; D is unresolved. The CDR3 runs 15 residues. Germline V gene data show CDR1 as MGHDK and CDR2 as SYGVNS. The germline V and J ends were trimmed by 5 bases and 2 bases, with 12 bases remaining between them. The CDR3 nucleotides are TGTGCCAGCAGTCCGACGGCCCCTAACACCGGGGAGCTGTTTTTT. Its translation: CASSPTAPNTGELFF. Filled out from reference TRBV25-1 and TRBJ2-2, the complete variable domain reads EADIYQTPRYLVIGTGKKITLECSQTMGHDKMYWYQQDPGMELHLIHYSYGVNSTEKGDLSSESTVSRIRTEHFPLTLESARPSHTSQYLCASSPTAPNTGELFFGEGSRLTVL.

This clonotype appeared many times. The CDR3 region is CASGNRGGTDTQYF. CDR3 nucleotide sequence: TGCGCCAGCGGGAACAGGGGAGGCACAGATACGCAGTATTTT. This chain joins TRBV5-1 and TRBJ2-3, with 7 positions matching TRBD1. V gave up 7 bases and J gave up 1 base; unmatched junction bases: 6. The germline gives CDR1 SGHRS, CDR2 YFSETQ. The CDR3 extends over 14 amino acids.

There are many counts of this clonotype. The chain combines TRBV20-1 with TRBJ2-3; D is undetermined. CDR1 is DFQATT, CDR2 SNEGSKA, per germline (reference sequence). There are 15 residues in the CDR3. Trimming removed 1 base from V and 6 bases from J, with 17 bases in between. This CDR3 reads CSARVGSSVSDTQYF. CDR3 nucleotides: TGCAGTGCTAGAGTGGGTAGCTCGGTCTCGGATACGCAGTATTTT.

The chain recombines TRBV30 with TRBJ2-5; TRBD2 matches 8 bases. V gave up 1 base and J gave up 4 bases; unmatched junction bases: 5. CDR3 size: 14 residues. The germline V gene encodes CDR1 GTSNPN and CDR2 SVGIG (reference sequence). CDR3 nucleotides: TGTGCCTGGAGTGCCGGACTAGCCGGAGAGACCCAGTACTTC. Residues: CAWSAGLAGETQYF.

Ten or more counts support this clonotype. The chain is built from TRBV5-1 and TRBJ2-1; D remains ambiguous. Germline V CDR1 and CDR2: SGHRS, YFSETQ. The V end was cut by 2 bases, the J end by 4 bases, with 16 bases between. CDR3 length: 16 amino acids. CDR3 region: CASSLKIGDSYNEQFF. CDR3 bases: TGCGCCAGCAGCTTAAAAATTGGGGATTCTTACAATGAGCAGTTCTTC. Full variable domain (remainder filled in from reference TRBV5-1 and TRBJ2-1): KAGVTQTPRYLIKTRGQQVTLSCSPISGHRSVSWYQQTPGQGLQFLFEYFSETQRNKGNFPGRFSGRQFSNSRSEMNVSTLELGDSALYLCASSLKIGDSYNEQFFGPGTRLTVL.

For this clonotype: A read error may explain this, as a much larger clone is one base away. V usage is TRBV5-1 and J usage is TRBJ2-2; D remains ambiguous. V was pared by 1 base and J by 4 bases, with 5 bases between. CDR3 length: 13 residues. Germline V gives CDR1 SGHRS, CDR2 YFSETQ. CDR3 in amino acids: CASSLKITGELFF. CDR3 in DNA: TGCGCCAGCAGCTTGAAGATCACCGGGGAGCTGTTTTTT.

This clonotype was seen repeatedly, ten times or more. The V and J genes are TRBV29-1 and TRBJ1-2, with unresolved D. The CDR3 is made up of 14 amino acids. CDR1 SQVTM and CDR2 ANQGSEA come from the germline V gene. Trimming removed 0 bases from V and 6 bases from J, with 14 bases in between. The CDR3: CSVEDREVLDGYTF. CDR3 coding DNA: TGCAGCGTTGAAGATCGGGAGGTACTCGATGGCTACACCTTC. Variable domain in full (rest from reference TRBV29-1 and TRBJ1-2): SAVISQKPSRDICQRGTSLTIQCQVDSQVTMMFWYRQQPGQSLTLIATANQGSEATYESGFVIDKFPISRPNLTFSTLTVSNMSPEDSSIYLCSVEDREVLDGYTFGSGTRLTVV.

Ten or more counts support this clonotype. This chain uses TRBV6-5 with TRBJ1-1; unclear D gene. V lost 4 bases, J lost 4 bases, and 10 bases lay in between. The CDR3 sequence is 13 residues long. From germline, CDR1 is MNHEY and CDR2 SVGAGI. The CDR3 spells CASSLSGFTEAFF. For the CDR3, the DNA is TGTGCCAGCAGTTTGTCGGGGTTCACTGAAGCTTTCTTT.

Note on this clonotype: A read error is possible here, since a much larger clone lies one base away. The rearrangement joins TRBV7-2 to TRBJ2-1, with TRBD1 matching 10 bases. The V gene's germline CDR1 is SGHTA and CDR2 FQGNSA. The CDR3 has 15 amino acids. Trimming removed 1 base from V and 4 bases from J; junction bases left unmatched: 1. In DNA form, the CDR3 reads TGTGCCAGCAGCTTAGGGGGACAGGGGTACAATGAGCAGTTCTTC. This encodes CASSLGGQGYNEQFF. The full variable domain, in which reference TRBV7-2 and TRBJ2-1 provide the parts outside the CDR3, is GAGVSQSPSNKVTEKGKDVELRCDPISGHTALYWYRQSLGQGLEFLIYFQGNSAPDKSGLPSDRFSAERTGGSVSTLTIQRTQQEDSAVYLCASSLGGQGYNEQFFGPGTRLTVL.

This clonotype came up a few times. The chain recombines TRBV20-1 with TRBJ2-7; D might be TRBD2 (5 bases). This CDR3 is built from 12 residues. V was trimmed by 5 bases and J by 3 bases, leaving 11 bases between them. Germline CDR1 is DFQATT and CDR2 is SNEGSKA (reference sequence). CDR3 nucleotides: TGCAGTGCTCGGGAAAGCCTCTACGAGCAGTACTTC. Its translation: CSARESLYEQYF.

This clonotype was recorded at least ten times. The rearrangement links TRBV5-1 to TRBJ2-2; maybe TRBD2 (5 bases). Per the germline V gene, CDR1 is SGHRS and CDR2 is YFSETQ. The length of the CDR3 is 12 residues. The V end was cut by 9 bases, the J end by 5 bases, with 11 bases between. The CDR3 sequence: CATLRETGELFF. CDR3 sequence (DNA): TGCGCCACACTACGGGAAACCGGGGAGCTGTTTTTT.

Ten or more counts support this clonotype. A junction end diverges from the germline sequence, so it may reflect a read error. CDR3 loop: CASSLGGPAGWRF. CDR3 sequence (DNA): TGTGCCAGCAGCTTAGGCGGGCCAGCGGGGTGGAGGTTC. The chain combines TRBV7-2 with TRBJ2-7, with TRBD2 matching 7 bases. CDR3 length equals 13 residues. Per the germline V gene, CDR1 is SGHTA and CDR2 is FQGNSA.

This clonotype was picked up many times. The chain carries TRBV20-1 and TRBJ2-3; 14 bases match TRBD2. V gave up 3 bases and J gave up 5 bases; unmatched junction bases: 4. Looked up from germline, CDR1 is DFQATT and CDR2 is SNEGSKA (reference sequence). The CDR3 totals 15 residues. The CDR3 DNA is TGCAGTGCTAGTACAGGGACTAGCGGGGGAGATACGCAGTATTTT. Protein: CSASTGTSGGDTQYF.